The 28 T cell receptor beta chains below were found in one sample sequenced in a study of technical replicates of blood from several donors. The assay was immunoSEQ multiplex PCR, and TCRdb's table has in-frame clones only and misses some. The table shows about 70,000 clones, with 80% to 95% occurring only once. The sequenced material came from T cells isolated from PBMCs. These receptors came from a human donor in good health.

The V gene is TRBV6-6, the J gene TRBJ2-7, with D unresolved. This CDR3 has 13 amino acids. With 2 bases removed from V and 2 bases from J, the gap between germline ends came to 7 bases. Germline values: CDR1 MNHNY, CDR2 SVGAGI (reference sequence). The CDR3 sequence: CASSYNRAYEQYF. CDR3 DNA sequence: TGTGCCAGCAGTTACAATCGGGCCTACGAGCAGTACTTC.

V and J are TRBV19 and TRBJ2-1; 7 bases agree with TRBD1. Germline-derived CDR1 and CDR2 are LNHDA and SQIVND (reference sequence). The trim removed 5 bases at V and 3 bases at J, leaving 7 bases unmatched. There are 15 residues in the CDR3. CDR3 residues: CASSPQGLIYNEQFF. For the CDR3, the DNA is TGTGCCAGTAGTCCACAGGGGCTTATCTACAATGAGCAGTTCTTC.

The CDR3 bases are TGTGCCACCGGGAGGGCTTACTCTGGGGCCAACGTCCTGACTTTC. Its translation is CATGRAYSGANVLTF. The genes are TRBV15 and TRBJ2-6, with 7 positions matching TRBD2. With 8 bases clipped from V and 0 bases from J, the junction kept 4 bases outside the gene matches. CDR1 is LNHNV, CDR2 YYDKDF, per germline (reference sequence). The length of the CDR3 is 15 residues.

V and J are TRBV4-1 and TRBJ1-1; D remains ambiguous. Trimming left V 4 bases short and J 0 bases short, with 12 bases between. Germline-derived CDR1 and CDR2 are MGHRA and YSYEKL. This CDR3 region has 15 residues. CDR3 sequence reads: CASSPSPVMNTEAFF. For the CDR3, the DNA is TGCGCCAGCAGCCCGAGCCCGGTTATGAACACTGAAGCTTTCTTT.

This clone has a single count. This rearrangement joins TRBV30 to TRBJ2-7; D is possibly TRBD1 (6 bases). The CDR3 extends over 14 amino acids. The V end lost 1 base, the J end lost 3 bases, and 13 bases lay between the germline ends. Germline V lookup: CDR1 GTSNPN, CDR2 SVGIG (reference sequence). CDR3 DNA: TGTGCCTGGAGTGGGGGGCTGGGTTACTACGAGCAGTACTTC. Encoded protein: CAWSGGLGYYEQYF.

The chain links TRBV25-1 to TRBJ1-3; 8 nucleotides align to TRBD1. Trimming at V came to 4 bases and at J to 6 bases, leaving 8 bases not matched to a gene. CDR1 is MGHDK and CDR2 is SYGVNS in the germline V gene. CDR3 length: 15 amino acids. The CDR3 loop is CASSAGAGGLNTIYF. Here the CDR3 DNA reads TGTGCCAGCAGTGCCGGGGCAGGGGGCCTAAACACCATATATTTT. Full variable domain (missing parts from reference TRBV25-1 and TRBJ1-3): EADIYQTPRYLVIGTGKKITLECSQTMGHDKMYWYQQDPGMELHLIHYSYGVNSTEKGDLSSESTVSRIRTEHFPLTLESARPSHTSQYLCASSAGAGGLNTIYFGEGSWLTVV.

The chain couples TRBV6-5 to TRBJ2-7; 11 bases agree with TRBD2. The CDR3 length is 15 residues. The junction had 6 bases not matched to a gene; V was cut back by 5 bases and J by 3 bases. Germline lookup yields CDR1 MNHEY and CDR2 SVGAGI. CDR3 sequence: CASSPPTSGVYEQYF. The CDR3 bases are TGTGCCAGCAGTCCGCCGACTAGCGGGGTCTACGAGCAGTACTTC.

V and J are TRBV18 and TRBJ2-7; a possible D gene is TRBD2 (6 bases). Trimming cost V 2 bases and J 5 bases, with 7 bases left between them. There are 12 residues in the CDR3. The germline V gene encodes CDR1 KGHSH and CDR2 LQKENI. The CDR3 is CASSPWGDEQYF. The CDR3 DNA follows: TGTGCCAGCTCACCATGGGGGGACGAGCAGTACTTC.

The CDR3: CASRLGRATEAFF. CDR3 DNA: TGTGCCAGCAGGCTAGGGAGGGCCACTGAAGCTTTCTTT. This chain uses TRBV28 with TRBJ1-1; no clear D. In germline, CDR1 is MDHEN, CDR2 SYDVKM. Trimming shortened V by 6 bases and J by 4 bases, and 12 bases separated the two germline ends. This CDR3 contains 13 residues. Variable domain in full (rest from reference TRBV28 and TRBJ1-1): DVKVTQSSRYLVKRTGEKVFLECVQDMDHENMFWYRQDPGLGLRLIYFSYDVKMKEKGDIPEGYSVSREKKERFSLILESASTNQTSMYLCASRLGRATEAFFGQGTRLTVV.

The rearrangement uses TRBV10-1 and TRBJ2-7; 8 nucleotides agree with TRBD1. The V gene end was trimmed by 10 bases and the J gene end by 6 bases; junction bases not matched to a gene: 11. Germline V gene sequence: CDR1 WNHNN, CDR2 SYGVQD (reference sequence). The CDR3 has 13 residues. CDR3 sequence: CATKESGGGEQYF. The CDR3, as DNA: TGCGCCACCAAGGAGTCAGGGGGCGGCGAGCAGTACTTC.

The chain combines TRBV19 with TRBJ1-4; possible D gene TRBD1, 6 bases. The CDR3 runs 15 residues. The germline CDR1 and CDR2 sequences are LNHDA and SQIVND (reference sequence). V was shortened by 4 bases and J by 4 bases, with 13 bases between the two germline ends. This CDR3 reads CASSSAGGLNEKLFF. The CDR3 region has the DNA TGTGCCAGTAGTAGCGCGGGGGGCCTTAATGAAAAACTGTTTTTT.

In DNA form, the CDR3 reads TGTGCCAGCAGCAAAGTCTTCAGGGATAGGGCTAACTATGGCTACACCTTC. Translating gives CASSKVFRDRANYGYTF. The gene calls are TRBV21-1 and TRBJ1-2; the table's D gene call, TRBD1, was not cross checked with the DNA. TRBV21-1 is assigned pseudogene status. CDR3 length: 17 residues.

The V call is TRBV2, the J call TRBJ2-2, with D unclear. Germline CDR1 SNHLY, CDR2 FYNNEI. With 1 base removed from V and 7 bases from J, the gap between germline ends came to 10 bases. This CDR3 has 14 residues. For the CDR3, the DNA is TGTGCCAGCAGTGAAGTGACTCTCGTCGGGGAGCTGTTTTTT. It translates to CASSEVTLVGELFF.

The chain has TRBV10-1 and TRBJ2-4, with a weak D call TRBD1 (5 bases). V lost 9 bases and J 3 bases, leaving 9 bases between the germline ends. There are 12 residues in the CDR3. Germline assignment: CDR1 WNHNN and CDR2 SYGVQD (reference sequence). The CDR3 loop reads CASRDSKNIQYF. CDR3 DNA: TGCGCCAGTAGAGACAGCAAAAACATTCAGTACTTC.

CDR3 protein: CASRLIKKRVITYEQYF. CDR3 DNA: TGTGCCAGCAGATTAATAAAAAAGCGGGTCATCACCTACGAGCAGTACTTC. This chain joins TRBV5-4 and TRBJ2-7; D possibly corresponds to TRBD2 (6 bases). This CDR3 comprises 17 residues. V lost 5 bases and J lost 2, with 23 bases in between. The germline V gene has CDR1 SGHNT and CDR2 YYREEE (reference sequence).

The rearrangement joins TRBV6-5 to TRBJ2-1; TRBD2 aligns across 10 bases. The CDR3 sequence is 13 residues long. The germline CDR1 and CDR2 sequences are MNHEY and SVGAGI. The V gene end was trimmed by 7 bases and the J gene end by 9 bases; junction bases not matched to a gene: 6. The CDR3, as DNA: TGTGCCAGCAAGTCTAGCGGGAGTTCTGAGCAGTTCTTC. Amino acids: CASKSSGSSEQFF.

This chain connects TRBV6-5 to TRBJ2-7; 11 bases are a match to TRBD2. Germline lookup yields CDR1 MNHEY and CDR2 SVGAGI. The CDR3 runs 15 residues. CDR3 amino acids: CATTSGLAGGDEQYF. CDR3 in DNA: TGTGCAACCACCTCTGGGCTAGCGGGGGGTGACGAGCAGTACTTC.

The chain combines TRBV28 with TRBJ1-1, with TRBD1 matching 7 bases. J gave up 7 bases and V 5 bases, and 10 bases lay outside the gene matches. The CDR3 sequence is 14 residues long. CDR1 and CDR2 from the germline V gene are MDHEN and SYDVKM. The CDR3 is CASSHQTGSIEAFF. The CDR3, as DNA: TGTGCCAGCAGTCACCAGACAGGGTCTATTGAAGCTTTCTTT. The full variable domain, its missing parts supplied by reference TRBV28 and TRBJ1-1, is DVKVTQSSRYLVKRTGEKVFLECVQDMDHENMFWYRQDPGLGLRLIYFSYDVKMKEKGDIPEGYSVSREKKERFSLILESASTNQTSMYLCASSHQTGSIEAFFGQGTRLTVV.

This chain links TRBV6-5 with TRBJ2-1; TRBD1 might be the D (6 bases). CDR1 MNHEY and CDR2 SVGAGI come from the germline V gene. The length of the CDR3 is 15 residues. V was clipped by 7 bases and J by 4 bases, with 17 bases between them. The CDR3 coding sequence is TGTGCCAGCACCGTGGACAGCGCCCGTTACAATGAGCAGTTCTTC. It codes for CASTVDSARYNEQFF.

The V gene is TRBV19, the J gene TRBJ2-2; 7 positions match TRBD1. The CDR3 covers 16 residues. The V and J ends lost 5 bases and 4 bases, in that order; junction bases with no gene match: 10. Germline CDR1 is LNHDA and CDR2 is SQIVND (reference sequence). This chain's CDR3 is CASSLQGRGITGELFF. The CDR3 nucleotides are TGTGCCAGTAGTTTACAGGGGAGAGGGATCACCGGGGAGCTGTTTTTT.

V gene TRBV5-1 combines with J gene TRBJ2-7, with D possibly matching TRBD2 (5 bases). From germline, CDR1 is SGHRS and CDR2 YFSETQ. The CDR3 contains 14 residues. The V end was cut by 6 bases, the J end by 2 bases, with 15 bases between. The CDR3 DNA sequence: TGCGCCAGCATGGACCGCGGGCGGCCCTACGAGCAGTACTTC. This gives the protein CASMDRGRPYEQYF.

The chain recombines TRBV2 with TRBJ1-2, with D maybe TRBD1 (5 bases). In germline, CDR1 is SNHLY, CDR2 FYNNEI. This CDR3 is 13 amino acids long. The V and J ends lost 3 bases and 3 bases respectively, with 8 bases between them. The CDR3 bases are TGTGCCAGCAGTGACCAGGGATACTATGGCTACACCTTC. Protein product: CASSDQGYYGYTF.

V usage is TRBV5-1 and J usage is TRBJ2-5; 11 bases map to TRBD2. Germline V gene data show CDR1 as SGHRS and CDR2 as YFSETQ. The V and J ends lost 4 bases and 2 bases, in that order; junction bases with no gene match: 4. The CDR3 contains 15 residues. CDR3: CASSGLAGPQETQYF. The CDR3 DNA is TGCGCCAGCAGCGGACTAGCGGGCCCACAAGAGACCCAGTACTTC.

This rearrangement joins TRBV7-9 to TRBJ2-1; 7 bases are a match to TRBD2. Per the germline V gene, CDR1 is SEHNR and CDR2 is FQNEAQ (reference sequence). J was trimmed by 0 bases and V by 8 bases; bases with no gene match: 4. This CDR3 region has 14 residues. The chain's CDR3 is CASCQRDSYNEQFF. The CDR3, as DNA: TGTGCCAGCTGTCAGCGGGACTCCTACAATGAGCAGTTCTTC. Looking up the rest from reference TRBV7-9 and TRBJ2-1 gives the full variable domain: DTGVSQNPRHKITKRGQNVTFRCDPISEHNRLYWYRQTLGQGPEFLTYFQNEAQLEKSRLLSDRFSAERPKGSFSTLEIQRTEQGDSAMYLCASCQRDSYNEQFFGPGTRLTVL.

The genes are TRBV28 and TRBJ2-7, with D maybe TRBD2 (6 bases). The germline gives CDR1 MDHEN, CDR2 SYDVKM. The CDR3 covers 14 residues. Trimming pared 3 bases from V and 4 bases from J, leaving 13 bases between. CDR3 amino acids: CASSFRGRGYEQYF. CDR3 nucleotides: TGTGCCAGCAGTTTCCGGGGCCGGGGGTACGAGCAGTACTTC.

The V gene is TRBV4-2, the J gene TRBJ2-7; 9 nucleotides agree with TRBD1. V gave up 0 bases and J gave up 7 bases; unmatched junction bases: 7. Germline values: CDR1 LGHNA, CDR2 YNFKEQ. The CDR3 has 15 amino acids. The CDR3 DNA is TGTGCCAGCAGCCAAGACACGGTAGACAGGGGGGAGCAGTACTTC. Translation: CASSQDTVDRGEQYF.

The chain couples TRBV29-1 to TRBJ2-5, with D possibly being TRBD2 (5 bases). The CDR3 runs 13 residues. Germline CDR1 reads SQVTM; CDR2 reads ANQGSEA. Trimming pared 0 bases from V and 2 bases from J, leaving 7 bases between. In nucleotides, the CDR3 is TGCAGCGTTGAAGATGAGGGTCAAGAGACCCAGTACTTC. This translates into CSVEDEGQETQYF.

CDR3: CASSVGREASSYNEQFF. The CDR3 region has the DNA TGTGCCAGTAGTGTGGGCCGGGAGGCCAGCTCCTACAATGAGCAGTTCTTC. The chain combines TRBV19 with TRBJ2-1; 7 bases are a match to TRBD2. Trimming took 5 bases from V and 0 from J; bases not matched to a gene: 10. Germline V gives CDR1 LNHDA, CDR2 SQIVND (reference sequence). The CDR3 is 17 residues long. The whole variable domain, filled in from reference TRBV19 and TRBJ2-1, reads DGGITQSPKYLFRKEGQNVTLSCEQNLNHDAMYWYRQDPGQGLRLIYYSQIVNDFQKGDIAEGYSVSREKKESFPLTVTSAQKNPTAFYLCASSVGREASSYNEQFFGPGTRLTVL.